This TCR beta chain was identified during a study of cytomegalovirus exposure and HLA in healthy donors. General study results and limits: It was reported in a later analysis that an Asian-associated ancestry cluster showed fewer N-insertions than the roughly 620-donor mean.

V shed 5 bases and J 3 bases; nucleotides not matched to a gene: 6. CDR3 length: 16 residues. The germline gives CDR1 MNHNY, CDR2 SVGAGI (reference sequence). As regards this clone: The antigen remains undetermined.

A multiplex PCR was run with 60 Vbeta primers and 13 Jbeta primers. The protocol was immunoSEQ multiplex PCR, while the TCRdb copy is restricted to in-frame clones and leaves out a portion. The sample has about 180,000 clones; around 75% are singletons. The TCR sequence derives from a male donor in good health and CMV-seronegative. Sequencing input: PBMCs. The V call is TRBV6-6, the J call TRBJ2-1, with TRBD1 matching 11 bases. CDR3 sequence reads: CASSRRTGGDYNEQFF. CDR3 DNA: TGTGCCAGCAGTCGCCGGACAGGGGGCGACTACAATGAGCAGTTCTTC.